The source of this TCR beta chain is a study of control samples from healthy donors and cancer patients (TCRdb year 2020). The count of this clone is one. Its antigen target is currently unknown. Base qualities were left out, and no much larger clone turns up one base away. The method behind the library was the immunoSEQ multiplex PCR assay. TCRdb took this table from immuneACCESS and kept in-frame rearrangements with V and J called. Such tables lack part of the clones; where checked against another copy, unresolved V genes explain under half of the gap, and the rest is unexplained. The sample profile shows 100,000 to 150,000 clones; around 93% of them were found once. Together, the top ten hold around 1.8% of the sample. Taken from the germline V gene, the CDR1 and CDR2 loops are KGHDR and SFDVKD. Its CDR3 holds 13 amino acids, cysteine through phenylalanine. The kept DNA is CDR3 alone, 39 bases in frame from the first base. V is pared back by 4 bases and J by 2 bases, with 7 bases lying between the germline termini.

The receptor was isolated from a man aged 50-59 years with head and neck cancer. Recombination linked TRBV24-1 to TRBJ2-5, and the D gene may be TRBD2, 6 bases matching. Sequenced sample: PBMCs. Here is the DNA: TGTGCCACCAGTGAGGGGGGACAAGAGACCCAGTACTTC. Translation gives CATSEGGQETQYF.